The entry below gives a single T cell receptor (beta chain) sequence along with its context. One end of the junction does not line up with germline, which may come from a read error. The data originate from a study of identical twins. Unique molecular identifiers were present on cDNA, and template switching added a universal primer site. TCRdb re-derived calls from the 5' RACE reads in MiXCR, one entry per CDR3 protein. The data contain more than 350,000 distinct CDR3 sequences, around 9% of them singletons. Germline V gene lookup returns CDR1 MNHEY and CDR2 SVGAGI. The CDR3 extends over 13 amino acids.

The chain is built from TRBV6-5 and TRBJ2-1; 8 bases match TRBD2. The TCR originated in a woman aged 50 to 60 in good health. Sequences were obtained from naive T cells sorted from blood. Written as DNA, the CDR3 is TGCGTAGCGGGAACGACTTCCTACAATGAGCAGTTCTTC. Its protein is CVAGTTSYNEQFF.